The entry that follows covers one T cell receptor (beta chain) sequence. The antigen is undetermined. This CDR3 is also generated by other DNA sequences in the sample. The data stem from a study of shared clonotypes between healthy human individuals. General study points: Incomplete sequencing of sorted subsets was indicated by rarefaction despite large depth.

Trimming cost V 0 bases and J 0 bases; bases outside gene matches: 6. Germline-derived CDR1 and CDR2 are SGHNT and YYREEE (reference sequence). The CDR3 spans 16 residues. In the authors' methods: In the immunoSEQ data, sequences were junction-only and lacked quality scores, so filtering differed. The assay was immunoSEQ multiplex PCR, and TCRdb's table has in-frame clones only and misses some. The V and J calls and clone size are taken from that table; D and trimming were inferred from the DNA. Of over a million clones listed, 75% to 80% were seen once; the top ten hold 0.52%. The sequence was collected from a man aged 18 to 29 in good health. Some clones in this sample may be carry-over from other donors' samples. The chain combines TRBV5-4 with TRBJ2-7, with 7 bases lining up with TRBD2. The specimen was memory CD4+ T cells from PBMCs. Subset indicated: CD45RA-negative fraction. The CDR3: CASSLVGGGSSYEQYF. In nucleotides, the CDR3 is TGTGCCAGCAGCTTGGTGGGGGGAGGGAGCTCCTACGAGCAGTACTTC.